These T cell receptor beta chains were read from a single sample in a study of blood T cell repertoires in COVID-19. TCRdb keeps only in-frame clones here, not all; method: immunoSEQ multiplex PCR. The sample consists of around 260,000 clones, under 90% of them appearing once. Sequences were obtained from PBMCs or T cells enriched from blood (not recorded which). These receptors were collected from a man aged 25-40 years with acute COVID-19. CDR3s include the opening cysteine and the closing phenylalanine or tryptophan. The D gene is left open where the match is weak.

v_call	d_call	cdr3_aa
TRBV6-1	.	CASSDRSDTQYF
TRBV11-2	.	CASRSAGGPGNTIYF
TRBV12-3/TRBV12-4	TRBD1	CASTQGGRGAFF
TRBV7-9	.	CASTRLGRGLNTGELFF
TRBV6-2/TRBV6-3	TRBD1	CASSLGTGNIQYF
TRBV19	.	CASSIRDMARNEQFF
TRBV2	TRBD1	CASSPDRVGNQPQHF
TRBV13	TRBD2	CASSLTSGYEQFF
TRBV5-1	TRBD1	CASSWSGTGFTEAFF
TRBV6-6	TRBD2	CASRGTSGRNEQFF
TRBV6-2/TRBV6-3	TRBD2	CASSYESSGRLSSYNEQFF
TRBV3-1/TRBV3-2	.	CASSQGFQDNSPLHF
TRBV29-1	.	CSSGDSFQAFF
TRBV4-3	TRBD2	CASSQDLGSSGATQYF
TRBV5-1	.	CASSLEAYQETQYF
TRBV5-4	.	CASSSGAAPEQFF
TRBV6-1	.	CASSESGGANTEAFF
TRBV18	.	CASSPSGDYGYTF
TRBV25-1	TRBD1	CASSGTGGTGELFF
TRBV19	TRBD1	CASSMMQGVGAFF
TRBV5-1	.	CASSTGGSVSGNTIYF
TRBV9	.	CASSVVEYSEAFF
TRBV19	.	CASTKSGSSYNEQFF
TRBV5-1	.	CASSLAQTPSRELFF
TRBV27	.	CASRPVLATKTDTQYF
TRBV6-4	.	CASKGSGGTGEQFF
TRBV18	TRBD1	CASSPETGISNSPLHF
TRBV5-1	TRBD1	CASSLLDRGEGSGGYTF
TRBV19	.	CASSATGYTEAFF
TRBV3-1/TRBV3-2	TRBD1	CASSPGQGLRTEAFF
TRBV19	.	CARIDRVSNQPQHF
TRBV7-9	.	CASSPTGWEKLFF
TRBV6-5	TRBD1	CASRGTGVNTEAFF
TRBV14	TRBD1	CASSGSRGLEGYTF
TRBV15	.	CATSSFVGAISYNEQFF